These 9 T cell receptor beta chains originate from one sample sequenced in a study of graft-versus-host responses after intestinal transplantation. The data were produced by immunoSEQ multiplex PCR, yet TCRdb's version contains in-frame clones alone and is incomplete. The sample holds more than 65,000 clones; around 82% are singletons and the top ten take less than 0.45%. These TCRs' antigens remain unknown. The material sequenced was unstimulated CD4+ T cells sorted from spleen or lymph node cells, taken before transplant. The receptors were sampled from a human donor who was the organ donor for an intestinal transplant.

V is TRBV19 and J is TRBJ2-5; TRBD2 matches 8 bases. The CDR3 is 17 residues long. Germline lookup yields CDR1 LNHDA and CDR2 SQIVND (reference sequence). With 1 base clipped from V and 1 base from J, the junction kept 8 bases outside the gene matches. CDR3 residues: CASSIGSGGATQETQYF. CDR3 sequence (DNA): TGTGCCAGTAGTATAGGCAGCGGGGGCGCTACCCAAGAGACCCAGTACTTC.

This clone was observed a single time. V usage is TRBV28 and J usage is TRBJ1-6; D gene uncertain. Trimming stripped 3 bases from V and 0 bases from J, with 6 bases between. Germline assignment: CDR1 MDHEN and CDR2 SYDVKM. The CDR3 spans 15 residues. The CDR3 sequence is CASSFTVSYNSPLHF. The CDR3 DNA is TGTGCCAGCAGTTTTACAGTCTCCTATAATTCACCCCTCCACTTT. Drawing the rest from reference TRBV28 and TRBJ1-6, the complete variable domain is DVKVTQSSRYLVKRTGEKVFLECVQDMDHENMFWYRQDPGLGLRLIYFSYDVKMKEKGDIPEGYSVSREKKERFSLILESASTNQTSMYLCASSFTVSYNSPLHFGNGTRLTVT.

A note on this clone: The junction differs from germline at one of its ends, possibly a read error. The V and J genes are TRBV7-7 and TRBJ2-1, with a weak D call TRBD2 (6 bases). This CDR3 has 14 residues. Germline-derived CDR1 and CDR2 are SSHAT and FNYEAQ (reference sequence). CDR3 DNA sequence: TGTGCTAGCAGCTTACCTGGACGGGGGAATGAGCAGTTCTTC. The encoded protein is CASSLPGRGNEQFF.

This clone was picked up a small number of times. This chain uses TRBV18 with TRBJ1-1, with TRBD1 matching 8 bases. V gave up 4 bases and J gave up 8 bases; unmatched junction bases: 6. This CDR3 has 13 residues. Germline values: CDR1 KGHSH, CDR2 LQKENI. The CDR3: CASSRGQDEEAFF. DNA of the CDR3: TGTGCCAGCTCACGGGGACAGGATGAAGAAGCTTTCTTT.

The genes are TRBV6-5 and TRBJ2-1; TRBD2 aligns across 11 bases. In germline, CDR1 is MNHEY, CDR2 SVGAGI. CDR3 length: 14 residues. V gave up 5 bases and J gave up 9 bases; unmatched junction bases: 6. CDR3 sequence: CASSTWTSGREQFF. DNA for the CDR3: TGTGCCAGCAGTACTTGGACTAGCGGGCGTGAGCAGTTCTTC.

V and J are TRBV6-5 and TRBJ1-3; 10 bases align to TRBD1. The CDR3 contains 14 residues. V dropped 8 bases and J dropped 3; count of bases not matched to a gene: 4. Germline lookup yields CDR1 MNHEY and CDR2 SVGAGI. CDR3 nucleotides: TGTGCCAGCGGGACAGGGGTGGTTGGAAACACCATATATTTT. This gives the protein CASGTGVVGNTIYF.

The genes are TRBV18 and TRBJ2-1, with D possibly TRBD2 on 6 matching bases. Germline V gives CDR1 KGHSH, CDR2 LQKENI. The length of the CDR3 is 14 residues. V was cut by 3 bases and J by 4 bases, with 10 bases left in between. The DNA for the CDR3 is TGTGCCAGCTCACCCAAGGCGGGGTACAATGAGCAGTTCTTC. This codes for CASSPKAGYNEQFF.

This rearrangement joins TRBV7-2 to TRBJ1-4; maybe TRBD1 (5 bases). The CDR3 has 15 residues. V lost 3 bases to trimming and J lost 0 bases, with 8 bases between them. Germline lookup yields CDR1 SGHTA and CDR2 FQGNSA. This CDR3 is CASSFDRSTNEKLFF. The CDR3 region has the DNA TGTGCCAGCAGCTTTGACAGATCAACTAATGAAAAACTGTTTTTT.

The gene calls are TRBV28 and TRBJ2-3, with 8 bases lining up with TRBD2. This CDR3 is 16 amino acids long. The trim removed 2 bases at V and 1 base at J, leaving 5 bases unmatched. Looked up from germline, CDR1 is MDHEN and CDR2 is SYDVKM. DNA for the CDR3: TGTGCCAGCAGTTTACGATGGCGGGGGGGCACAGATACGCAGTATTTT. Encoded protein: CASSLRWRGGTDTQYF.